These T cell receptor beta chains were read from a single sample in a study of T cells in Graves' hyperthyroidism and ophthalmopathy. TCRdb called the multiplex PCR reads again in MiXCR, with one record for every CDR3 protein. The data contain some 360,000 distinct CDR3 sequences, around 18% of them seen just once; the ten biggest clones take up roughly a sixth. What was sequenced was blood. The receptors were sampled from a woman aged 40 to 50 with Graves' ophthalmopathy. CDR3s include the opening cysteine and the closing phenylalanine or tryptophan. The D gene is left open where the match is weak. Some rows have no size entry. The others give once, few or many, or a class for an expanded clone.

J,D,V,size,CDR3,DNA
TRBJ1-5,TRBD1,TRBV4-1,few,CASSPGQSQPQHF,TGCGCCAGCAGCCCGGGACAGAGTCAGCCCCAGCATTTT
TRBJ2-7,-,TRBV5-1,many,CASSRQTRGPGEQYF,TGCGCCAGCAGCCGACAAACCAGGGGTCCGGGGGAGCAGTACTTC
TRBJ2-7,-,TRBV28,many,CASSPHRVVYEQYF,TGTGCCAGCAGTCCTCACCGAGTAGTGTACGAGCAGTACTTC
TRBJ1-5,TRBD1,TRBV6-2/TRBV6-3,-,CASGLTGGQPQHF,TGTGCCAGCGGTCTGACAGGGGGTCAGCCCCAGCATTTT
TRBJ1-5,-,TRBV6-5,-,CASSLFGNAQPQHF,TGTGCCAGCAGTTTATTCGGAAATGCTCAGCCCCAGCATTTT
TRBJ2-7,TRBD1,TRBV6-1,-,CASRRTLTGDEQYF,TGTGCCAGCAGACGGACCTTGACAGGGGACGAGCAGTACTTC
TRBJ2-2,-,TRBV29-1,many,CSVGGVGDGGELFF,TGCAGCGTTGGGGGTGTAGGGGATGGCGGGGAGCTGTTTTTT
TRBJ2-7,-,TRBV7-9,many,CASSLEFSSYEQYF,TGTGCCAGCAGCTTAGAGTTTAGCTCCTACGAGCAGTACTTC
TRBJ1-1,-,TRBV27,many,CARYRESTEAFF,TGTGCCAGGTACAGGGAATCCACTGAAGCTTTCTTT
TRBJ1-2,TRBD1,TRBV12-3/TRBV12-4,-,CASRNSDRVSGYTF,TGTGCCAGCAGAAACTCGGACAGGGTCAGCGGCTACACCTTC
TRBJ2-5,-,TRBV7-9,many,CASSDGGPITRTQYF,TGTGCCAGCAGCGACGGGGGACCCATCACCAGGACCCAGTACTTC
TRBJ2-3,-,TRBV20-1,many,CSATTLGTPTDTQYF,TGCAGTGCTACAACTCTCGGGACTCCCACAGATACGCAGTATTTT
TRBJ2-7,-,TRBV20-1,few,CSGLGGAYEQYF,TGCAGTGGGCTTGGGGGGGCATACGAGCAGTACTTC
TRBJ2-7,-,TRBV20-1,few,CSARDVNNRFDEQYF,TGCAGTGCTAGAGATGTGAACAACCGATTTGACGAGCAGTACTTC
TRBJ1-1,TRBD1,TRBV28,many,CASSQNRGAFF,TGTGCCAGCAGTCAAAACAGGGGTGCTTTCTTT
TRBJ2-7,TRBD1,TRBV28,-,CASREQGSDEQYF,TGTGCCAGCAGGGAACAGGGGTCCGACGAGCAGTACTTC
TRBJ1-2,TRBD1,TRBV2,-,CASSDEDRTDGYTF,TGTGCCAGCAGTGACGAGGACAGGACAGATGGCTACACCTTC
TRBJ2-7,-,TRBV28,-,CASSLGGGSVDEQYF,TGTGCCAGCAGTTTAGGGGGCGGGAGTGTCGACGAGCAGTACTTC
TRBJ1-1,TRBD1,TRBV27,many,CASSLFIDRGGTEAFF,TGTGCCAGCAGTTTATTTATTGACAGGGGAGGCACTGAAGCTTTCTTT
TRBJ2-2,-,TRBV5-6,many,CASSFGGAGELFF,TGTGCCAGCAGCTTCGGGGGCGCCGGGGAGCTGTTTTTT
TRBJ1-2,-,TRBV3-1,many,CASSQAYGYTF,TGTGCCAGCAGCCAGGCCTATGGCTACACCTTC
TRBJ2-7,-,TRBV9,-,CASSPSDKYEQYF,TGTGCCAGCAGCCCCTCGGATAAATACGAGCAGTACTTC
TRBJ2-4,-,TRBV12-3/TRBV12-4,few,CASSSDIHKNIQYF,TGTGCCAGCAGTTCCGACATTCACAAAAACATTCAGTACTTC
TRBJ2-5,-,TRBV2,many,CACWGVAETQYF,TGTGCCTGCTGGGGGGTAGCAGAGACCCAGTACTTC
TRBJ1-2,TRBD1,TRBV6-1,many,CASRPPRDRDHGYTF,TGTGCCAGCAGACCACCCCGGGACAGGGATCATGGCTACACCTTC
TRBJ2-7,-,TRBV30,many,CAWSAPYEQYF,TGTGCCTGGAGTGCTCCCTACGAGCAGTACTTC
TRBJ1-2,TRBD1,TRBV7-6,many,CASSSVGTGGNYGYTF,TGTGCCAGCAGCTCAGTTGGGACAGGAGGCAACTATGGCTACACCTTC
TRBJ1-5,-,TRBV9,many,CASSAGSYSNQPQHF,TGTGCCAGCAGCGCCGGGTCGTATAGCAATCAGCCCCAGCATTTT
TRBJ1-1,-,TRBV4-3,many,CASSQVKGRAEAFF,TGCGCCAGCAGCCAAGTAAAGGGGAGGGCTGAAGCTTTCTTT
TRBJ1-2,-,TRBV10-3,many,CAILQDLSGYGYTF,TGTGCCATCCTACAGGACCTAAGTGGCTATGGCTACACCTTC
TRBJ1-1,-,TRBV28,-,CASNADQVQTEAFF,TGTGCCAGCAACGCGGACCAAGTACAGACTGAAGCTTTCTTT
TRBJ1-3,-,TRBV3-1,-,CASSQSISGNTIYF,TGTGCCAGCAGCCAAAGCATCTCTGGAAACACCATATATTTT
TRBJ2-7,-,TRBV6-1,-,CASRGLREQYF,TGTGCCAGCAGGGGGCTTCGGGAGCAGTACTTC
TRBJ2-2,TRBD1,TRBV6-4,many,CASSPRTGGRGTGELFF,TGTGCCAGCAGTCCACGGACAGGGGGTAGGGGGACCGGGGAGCTGTTTTTT
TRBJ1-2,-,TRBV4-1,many,CASSQDSALPPGGYTF,TGCGCCAGCAGCCAAGATTCGGCCCTTCCCCCTGGGGGCTACACCTTC
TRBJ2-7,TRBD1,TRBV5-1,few,CASSLVGTEYEQYF,TGCGCCAGCAGCTTGGTTGGGACAGAATACGAGCAGTACTTC
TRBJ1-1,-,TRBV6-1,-,CASVGTTEAFF,TGTGCCAGCGTGGGGACAACTGAAGCTTTCTTT
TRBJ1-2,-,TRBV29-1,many,CSGYSVSNYGYTF,TGCAGCGGCTACAGCGTGTCGAACTATGGCTACACCTTC
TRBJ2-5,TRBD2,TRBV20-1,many,CSALTSGRGETQYF,TGCAGTGCCTTGACTAGCGGGAGGGGAGAGACCCAGTACTTC
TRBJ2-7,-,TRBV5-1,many,CASSFLGGLGYEQYF,TGCGCCAGCAGCTTCCTCGGGGGTCTTGGCTACGAGCAGTACTTC
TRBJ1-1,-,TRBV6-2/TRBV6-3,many,CATQPGRRNLNTEAFF,TGTGCCACCCAACCGGGACGGAGGAATCTGAACACTGAAGCTTTCTTT
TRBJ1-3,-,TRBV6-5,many,CASSYDGSGNTIYF,TGTGCCAGCAGTTACGACGGCTCTGGAAACACCATATATTTT
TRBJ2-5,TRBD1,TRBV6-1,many,CASSNHRTGGRETQYF,TGTGCCAGCAGTAATCACCGGACAGGGGGCAGGGAGACCCAGTACTTC
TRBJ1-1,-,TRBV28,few,CASSFTGKVMNTEAFF,TGTGCCAGCAGTTTCACAGGAAAGGTAATGAACACTGAAGCTTTCTTT
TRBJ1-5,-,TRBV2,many,CATTLDGPSQPQHF,TGTGCCACAACTCTGGACGGACCAAGCCAGCCCCAGCATTTT
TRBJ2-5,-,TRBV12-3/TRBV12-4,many,CASSLLNKETQYF,TGTGCCAGCAGTTTATTAAATAAAGAGACCCAGTACTTC